This T cell receptor (beta chain) is drawn from a study of cytomegalovirus exposure and HLA in healthy donors. Germline loops: CDR1 MNHEY, CDR2 SVGAGI. This CDR3 is 13 amino acids long. The V gene lost 4 bases and the J gene lost 1 base, with 7 bases spanning the gap. In this sample, this clone turned up a few times. The primer mix had 60 Vbeta and 13 Jbeta primers. The table came from immunoSEQ multiplex PCR; TCRdb's copy has only in-frame clones and leaves some out. The table has about 210,000 clones, 75% to 80% seen once; the top ten hold 1.8%. The sequence derives from a male donor in good health and CMV-seronegative. Sequenced sample: PBMCs. This chain joins TRBV6-5 and TRBJ2-5; a possible D gene is TRBD1 (5 bases). The CDR3 loop is CASSFRVQETQYF. Here the CDR3 DNA reads TGTGCCAGCAGTTTCAGGGTCCAAGAGACCCAGTACTTC.